The 14 T cell receptor beta chains given below trace back to one sample, sequenced in a study of blood T cell repertoires in COVID-19. The repertoire was sequenced with immunoSEQ multiplex PCR; TCRdb's copy has only in-frame clones and lacks some. Of 90,000 to 120,000 clones listed, roughly 84% were seen once; the top ten hold around 4.4%. Sequencing input: peripheral blood. These receptors originate from a human donor in a cohort sampled during active COVID-19.

The chain recombines TRBV5-5 with TRBJ1-1; 9 bases line up with TRBD1. V lost 4 bases to trimming and J lost 4 bases; unmatched junction nucleotides: 11. The CDR3 spans 16 residues. CDR1 SGHKS and CDR2 YYEKEE come from the germline V gene (reference sequence). This chain's CDR3 is CASSPFDGTGSTEAFF. CDR3 nucleotides: TGTGCCAGCAGCCCCTTTGACGGGACAGGGAGCACTGAAGCTTTCTTT. The entire variable domain, with the rest obtained from reference TRBV5-5 and TRBJ1-1, is as follows: DAGVTQSPTHLIKTRGQQVTLRCSPISGHKSVSWYQQVLGQGPQFIFQYYEKEERGRGNFPDRFSARQFPNYSSELNVNALLLGDSALYLCASSPFDGTGSTEAFFGQGTRLTVV.

This chain links TRBV21-1 with TRBJ2-1; the D call in the table, TRBD1, was not verified against the DNA. TRBV21-1 is a recognized pseudogene. This CDR3 has 13 amino acids. The CDR3 protein is CASRQGEYNEQFF. Here the CDR3 DNA reads TGTGCCAGCAGACAGGGGGAGTACAATGAGCAGTTCTTC.

The chain links TRBV28 to TRBJ2-1; 8 nucleotides agree with TRBD2. Germline V CDR1 and CDR2: MDHEN, SYDVKM. The V segment lost 5 bases and the J segment 5 bases; nucleotides outside the gene matches: 8. The CDR3 contains 15 residues. The CDR3 region has the DNA TGTGCCAGCAGTCTCACGGGGGGGCCTAACAATGAGCAGTTCTTC. The encoded protein is CASSLTGGPNNEQFF.

The chain couples TRBV3-1 (or the pseudogene TRBV3-2) to TRBJ1-1; 8 nucleotides match TRBD1. This CDR3 is 14 amino acids long. V dropped 4 bases and J dropped 5; count of bases not matched to a gene: 6. CDR1 LGHDT and CDR2 YNNKEL come from the germline V gene (reference sequence). The CDR3 loop reads CASSPQGGKTEAFF. CDR3 sequence (DNA): TGTGCCAGCAGCCCACAGGGGGGGAAGACTGAAGCTTTCTTT.

V usage is TRBV20-1 and J usage is TRBJ2-5; 8 bases match TRBD2. Germline CDR1 is DFQATT and CDR2 is SNEGSKA (reference sequence). Unmatched junction bases numbered 2, after V lost 3 bases and J lost 2 bases. The CDR3 has 13 amino acids. The CDR3 loop is CSASSGAQETQYF. CDR3 DNA sequence: TGCAGTGCTAGTAGCGGGGCGCAAGAGACCCAGTACTTC.

The chain joins TRBV28 to TRBJ1-5; D may be TRBD1 (5 bases). Between the trimmed V and J ends, which lost 6 bases and 5 bases, there was a span of 17 bases. CDR1 is MDHEN, CDR2 SYDVKM, per germline. The CDR3 consists of 15 residues. CDR3 in amino acids: CASRGLWGGDQPQHF. The CDR3 DNA sequence: TGTGCCAGCAGGGGCCTGTGGGGGGGGGATCAGCCCCAGCATTTT.

V and J are TRBV10-2 and TRBJ2-7; TRBD1 agrees at 11 bases. This CDR3 comprises 14 residues. Germline V gene sequence: CDR1 WSHSY, CDR2 SAAADI. V lost 9 bases and J lost 2; bases outside the gene matches: 6. In DNA form, the CDR3 reads TGCGCCAGTTCCGGGACAGGGGGGCCCTACGAGCAGTACGTC. Translated: CASSGTGGPYEQYV.

The V gene is TRBV3-1 (or the pseudogene TRBV3-2), the J gene TRBJ2-3; maybe TRBD1 (5 bases). Germline CDR1 LGHDT, CDR2 YNNKEL (reference sequence). The CDR3 loop spans 15 amino acids. V was clipped by 0 bases and J by 0 bases, with 7 bases between them. The CDR3 protein is CASSQEGDSTDTQYF. The CDR3 region has the DNA TGTGCCAGCAGCCAAGAAGGGGATAGCACAGATACGCAGTATTTT.

The V gene is TRBV3-1 (or the pseudogene TRBV3-2), the J gene TRBJ2-1; 12 nucleotides agree with TRBD2. The trim removed 4 bases at V and 9 bases at J, leaving 7 bases unmatched. The CDR3 runs 15 residues. CDR1 is LGHDT, CDR2 YNNKEL, per germline (reference sequence). CDR3 sequence reads: CASSPSGRALGEQFF. The CDR3 DNA reads TGTGCCAGCAGCCCTAGCGGGAGGGCCCTGGGTGAGCAGTTCTTC.

The chain links TRBV7-9 to TRBJ2-5; 13 bases map to TRBD2. Germline trimming cut 5 bases from V and 0 bases from J; bases unmatched to any gene: 6. Germline CDR1 is SEHNR and CDR2 is FQNEAQ (reference sequence). The CDR3 loop spans 17 amino acids. The chain's CDR3 is CASSPRLAGGNQETQYF. The DNA for the CDR3 is TGTGCCAGCAGCCCTCGACTAGCGGGAGGAAACCAAGAGACCCAGTACTTC.

The V gene is TRBV9, the J gene TRBJ1-6, with D tentatively TRBD1 (6 bases). CDR1 is SGDLS, CDR2 YYNGEE, per germline. This CDR3 is built from 14 residues. V was clipped by 0 bases and J by 7 bases, with 8 bases between them. Written as DNA, the CDR3 is TGTGCCAGCAGCGTAGAGGGGGGGAATTCACCCCTCCACTTT. Residues: CASSVEGGNSPLHF. The full variable domain, rest sourced from reference TRBV9 and TRBJ1-6, is DSGVTQTPKHLITATGQRVTLRCSPRSGDLSVYWYQQSLDQGLQFLIQYYNGEERAKGNILERFSAQQFPDLHSELNLSSLELGDSALYFCASSVEGGNSPLHFGNGTRLTVT.

The chain combines TRBV18 with TRBJ2-7, with a tentative D call TRBD2 (6 bases). The length of the CDR3 is 13 residues. Looked up from germline, CDR1 is KGHSH and CDR2 is LQKENI. The V end was cut by 5 bases, the J end by 0 bases, with 8 bases between. DNA for the CDR3: TGTGCCAGCTCATCCGGGAGCTCCTACGAGCAGTACTTC. It encodes CASSSGSSYEQYF.

The chain has TRBV4-1 and TRBJ2-3, with 12 nucleotides matching TRBD2. Trimming at V came to 3 bases and at J to 4 bases, leaving 14 bases not matched to a gene. Germline lookup yields CDR1 MGHRA and CDR2 YSYEKL. The CDR3 consists of 19 residues. CDR3 DNA: TGCGCCAGCAGCCATGGGACACTCCTAGCGGGAGGGGGATCAGATACGCAGTATTTT. Residues: CASSHGTLLAGGGSDTQYF.

The chain combines TRBV7-2 with TRBJ2-3, with a possible D match to TRBD2 (5 bases). The CDR3 sequence is 14 residues long. In germline, CDR1 is SGHTA, CDR2 FQGNSA. V lost 0 bases, J lost 4 bases, and 8 bases lay in between. CDR3 residues: CASSLAGVPDTQYF. As DNA, the CDR3 is TGTGCCAGCAGCTTAGCGGGAGTGCCAGATACGCAGTATTTT.